The following is a TCR beta chain sequence with its context. Libraries were prepared by immunoSEQ multiplex PCR; TCRdb keeps only in-frame clonotypes and omits some of them. The profile shows some 110,000 clones, 93% of them singletons. This specimen comes from a study of control samples from healthy donors and cancer patients. Sequenced sample: blood. The TCR sequence derives from a man aged 25 to 40 in good health.

CDR3 in DNA: TGTGCCAGCAGCGTAGGAGGTGTCCAAGAGACCCAGTACTTC. Translated: CASSVGGVQETQYF. The chain has TRBV9 and TRBJ2-5; D is unresolved. Per germline, CDR1 SGDLS and CDR2 YYNGEE. The CDR3 is 14 amino acids. The germline V and J ends were trimmed by 0 bases and 1 base, with 7 bases remaining between them.